The 5 T cell receptor beta chains given below trace back to one sample, sequenced in a study of immune evolution from preneoplasia to lung adenocarcinoma. The table came from immunoSEQ multiplex PCR; TCRdb's copy has only in-frame clones and leaves some out. The sample has several thousand clones; almost 80% are singletons. Specimen: FFPE minimally invasive lung adenocarcinoma tissue. These TCRs come from a donor at least 70 years old with lung adenocarcinoma.

This clone has just one count. The chain links TRBV28 to TRBJ2-7; 7 nucleotides align to TRBD1. Germline V gene data show CDR1 as MDHEN and CDR2 as SYDVKM. The J segment lost 0 bases and the V segment lost 4 bases, leaving 9 bases of the junction unmatched. The CDR3 contains 16 residues. For the CDR3, the DNA is TGTGCCAGCAGTTCACCGGGACAGCGATACTCCTACGAGCAGTACTTC. Residues: CASSSPGQRYSYEQYF. Full variable domain (rest looked up from reference TRBV28 and TRBJ2-7): DVKVTQSSRYLVKRTGEKVFLECVQDMDHENMFWYRQDPGLGLRLIYFSYDVKMKEKGDIPEGYSVSREKKERFSLILESASTNQTSMYLCASSSPGQRYSYEQYFGPGTRLTVT.

The J gene is TRBJ2-7, the V gene TRBV5-8; the match to TRBD2 covers 11 bases. The CDR3 is made up of 18 amino acids. Per the germline V gene, CDR1 is SGHTS and CDR2 is YDEGEE. V was pared by 0 bases and J by 3 bases, with 11 bases of the junction left unmatched. CDR3: CASSLDETSGTTLYEQYF. CDR3 bases: TGTGCCAGCAGCTTGGACGAGACTAGCGGGACCACCCTCTACGAGCAGTACTTC. The whole variable domain, remainder taken from reference TRBV5-8 and TRBJ2-7, is EAGVTQSPTHLIKTRGQQATLRCSPISGHTSVYWYQQALGLGLQFLLWYDEGEERNRGNFPPRFSGRQFPNYSSELNVNALELEDSALYLCASSLDETSGTTLYEQYFGPGTRLTVT.

J is TRBJ1-1 and V is TRBV30; D uncertain. CDR3 length: 15 residues. Trimming left V 2 bases short and J 1 base short, with 14 bases between. Germline V lookup: CDR1 GTSNPN, CDR2 SVGIG (reference sequence). The CDR3 spells CAWSNPRGQNTEAFF. The CDR3 region has the DNA TGTGCCTGGAGTAACCCCAGAGGGCAGAACACTGAAGCTTTCTTT.

The chain employs TRBV30 and TRBJ2-1; 7 bases align to TRBD1. The CDR3 is 10 residues long. The germline gives CDR1 GTSNPN, CDR2 SVGIG (reference sequence). The J segment lost 13 bases and the V segment lost 5 bases, leaving 5 bases of the junction unmatched. The CDR3 DNA sequence: TGTGCCTGGGCCGGGACAGCTCAGTTCTTC. It specifies CAWAGTAQFF.

The chain couples TRBV4-1 to TRBJ2-1; TRBD2 aligns across 9 bases. J was trimmed by 6 bases and V by 0 bases; bases with no gene match: 12. Looked up from germline, CDR1 is MGHRA and CDR2 is YSYEKL. This CDR3 is built from 18 residues. The chain's CDR3 is CASSQDSSASGIANEQFF. The DNA of the CDR3 is TGCGCCAGCAGCCAAGATAGTTCCGCTAGCGGGATTGCCAATGAGCAGTTCTTC.